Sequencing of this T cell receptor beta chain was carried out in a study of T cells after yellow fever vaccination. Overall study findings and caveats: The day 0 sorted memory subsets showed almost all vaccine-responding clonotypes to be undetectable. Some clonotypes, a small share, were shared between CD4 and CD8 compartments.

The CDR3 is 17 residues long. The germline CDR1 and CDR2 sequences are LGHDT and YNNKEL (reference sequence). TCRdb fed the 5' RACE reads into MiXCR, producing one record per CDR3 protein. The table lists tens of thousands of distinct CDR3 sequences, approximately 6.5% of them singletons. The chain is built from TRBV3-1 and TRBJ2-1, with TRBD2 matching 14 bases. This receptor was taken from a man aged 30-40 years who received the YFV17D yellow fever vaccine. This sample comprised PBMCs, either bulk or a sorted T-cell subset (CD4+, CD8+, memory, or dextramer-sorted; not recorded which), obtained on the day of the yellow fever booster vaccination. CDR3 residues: CTCSRGSGLAGANEQFF. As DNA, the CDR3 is TGTACCTGCAGCCGCGGCTCGGGACTAGCGGGAGCCAATGAGCAGTTCTTC.